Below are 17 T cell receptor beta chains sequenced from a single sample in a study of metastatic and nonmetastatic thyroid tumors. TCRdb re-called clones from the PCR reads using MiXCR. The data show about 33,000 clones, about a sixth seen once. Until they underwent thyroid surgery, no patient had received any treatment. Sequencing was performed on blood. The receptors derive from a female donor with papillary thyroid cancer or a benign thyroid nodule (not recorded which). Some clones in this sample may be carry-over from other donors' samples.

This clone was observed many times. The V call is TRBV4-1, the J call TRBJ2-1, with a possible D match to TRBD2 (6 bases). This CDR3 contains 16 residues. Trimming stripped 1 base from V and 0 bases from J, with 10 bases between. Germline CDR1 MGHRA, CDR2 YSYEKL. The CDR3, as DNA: TGCGCCAGCAGCCAAGGTCGGGGGAACTCCTACAATGAGCAGTTCTTC. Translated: CASSQGRGNSYNEQFF.

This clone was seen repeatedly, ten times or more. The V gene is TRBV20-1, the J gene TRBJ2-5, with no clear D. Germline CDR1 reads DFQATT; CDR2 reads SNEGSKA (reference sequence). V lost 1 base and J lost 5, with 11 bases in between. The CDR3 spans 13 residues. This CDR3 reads CSARGTSRETQYF. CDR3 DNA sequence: TGCAGTGCTAGAGGGACCTCTCGGGAGACCCAGTACTTC.

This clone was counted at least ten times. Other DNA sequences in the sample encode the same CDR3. The CDR3 sequence is CASSLESATYGYTF. The CDR3 DNA follows: TGCGCCAGCAGCTTGGAGTCAGCCACCTATGGCTACACCTTC. The chain recombines TRBV5-1 with TRBJ1-2, with no clear D. CDR3 length: 14 amino acids. V was trimmed by 0 bases and J by 4 bases, leaving 10 bases between them. Germline CDR1 and CDR2: SGHRS and YFSETQ.

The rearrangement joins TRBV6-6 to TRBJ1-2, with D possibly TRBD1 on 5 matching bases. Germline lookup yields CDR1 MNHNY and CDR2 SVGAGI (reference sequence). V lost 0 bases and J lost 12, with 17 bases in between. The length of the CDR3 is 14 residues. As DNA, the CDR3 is TGTGCCAGCAGTTACTCAGGCCAGGGCGGCTGCCACACCTTC. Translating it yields CASSYSGQGGCHTF.

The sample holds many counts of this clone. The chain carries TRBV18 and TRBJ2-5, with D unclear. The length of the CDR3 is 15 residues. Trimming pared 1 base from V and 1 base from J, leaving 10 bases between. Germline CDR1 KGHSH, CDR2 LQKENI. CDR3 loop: CASSPLTSVQETQYF. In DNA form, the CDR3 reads TGTGCCAGCTCACCACTGACGTCCGTCCAAGAGACCCAGTACTTC.

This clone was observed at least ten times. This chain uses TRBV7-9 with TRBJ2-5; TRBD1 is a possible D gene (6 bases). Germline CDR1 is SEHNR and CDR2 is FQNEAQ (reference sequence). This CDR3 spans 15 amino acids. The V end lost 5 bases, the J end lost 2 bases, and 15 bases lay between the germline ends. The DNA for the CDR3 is TGTGCCAGCAGCCCGACTTGGGGGCGTCAAGAGACCCAGTACTTC. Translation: CASSPTWGRQETQYF.

CDR3 sequence reads: CAWSFPRVNVYEQYF. In DNA, the CDR3 is TGTGCCTGGAGTTTCCCCAGGGTTAATGTGTACGAGCAGTACTTC. V gene TRBV30 combines with J gene TRBJ2-7, with D possibly TRBD1 on 5 matching bases. The CDR3 has 15 residues. The V end lost 2 bases, the J end lost 4 bases, and 18 bases lay between the germline ends. The V gene's germline CDR1 is GTSNPN and CDR2 SVGIG (reference sequence).

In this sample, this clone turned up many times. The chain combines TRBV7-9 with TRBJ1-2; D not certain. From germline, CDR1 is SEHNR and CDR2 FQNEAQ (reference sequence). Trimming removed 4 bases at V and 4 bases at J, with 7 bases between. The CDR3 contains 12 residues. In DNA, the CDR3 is TGTGCCAGCAGCTCAAACACCTATGGCTACACCTTC. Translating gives CASSSNTYGYTF.

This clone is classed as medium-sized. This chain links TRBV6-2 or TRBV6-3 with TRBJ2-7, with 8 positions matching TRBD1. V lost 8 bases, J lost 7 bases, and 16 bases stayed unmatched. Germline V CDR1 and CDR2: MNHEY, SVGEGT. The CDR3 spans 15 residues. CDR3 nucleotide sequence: TGTGCCAGCTATTCTCAGGGGGCTCGCAAGGGAGAGCAGTACTTC. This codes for CASYSQGARKGEQYF.

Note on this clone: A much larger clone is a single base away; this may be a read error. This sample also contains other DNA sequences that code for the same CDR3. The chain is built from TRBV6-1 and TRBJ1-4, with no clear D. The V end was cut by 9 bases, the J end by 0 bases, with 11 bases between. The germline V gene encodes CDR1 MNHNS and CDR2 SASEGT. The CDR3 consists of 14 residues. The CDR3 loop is CASERESTNEKLFF. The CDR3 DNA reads TGTGCCAGTGAGAGGGAGTCAACTAATGAAAAACTGTTTTTT.

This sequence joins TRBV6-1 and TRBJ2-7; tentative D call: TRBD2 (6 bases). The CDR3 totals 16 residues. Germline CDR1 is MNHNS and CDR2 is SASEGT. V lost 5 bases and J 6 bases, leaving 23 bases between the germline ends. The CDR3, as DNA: TGTGCCAGCAGTCCCCGGGTAGGGGACTCCTCTCTCGAGCAGTACTTC. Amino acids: CASSPRVGDSSLEQYF.

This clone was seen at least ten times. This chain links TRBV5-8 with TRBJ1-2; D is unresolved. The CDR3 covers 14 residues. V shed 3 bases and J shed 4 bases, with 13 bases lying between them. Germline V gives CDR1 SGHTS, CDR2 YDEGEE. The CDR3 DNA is TGTGCCAGCAGCTATCTGCGTGGCCCCTATGGCTACACCTTC. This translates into CASSYLRGPYGYTF. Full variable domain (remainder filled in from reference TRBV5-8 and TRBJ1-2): EAGVTQSPTHLIKTRGQQATLRCSPISGHTSVYWYQQALGLGLQFLLWYDEGEERNRGNFPPRFSGRQFPNYSSELNVNALELEDSALYLCASSYLRGPYGYTFGSGTRLTVV.

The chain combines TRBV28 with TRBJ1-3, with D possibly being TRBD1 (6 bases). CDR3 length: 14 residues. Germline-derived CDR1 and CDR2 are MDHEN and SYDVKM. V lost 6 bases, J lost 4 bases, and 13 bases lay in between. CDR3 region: CASRPGVWGNTIYF. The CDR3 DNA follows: TGTGCCAGCAGACCAGGGGTATGGGGAAACACCATATATTTT.

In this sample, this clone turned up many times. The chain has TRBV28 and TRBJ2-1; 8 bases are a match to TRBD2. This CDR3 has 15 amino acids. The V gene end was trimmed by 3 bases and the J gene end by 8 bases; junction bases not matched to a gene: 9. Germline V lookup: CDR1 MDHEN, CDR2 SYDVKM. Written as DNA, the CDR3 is TGTGCCAGCAGTTTCTCCGGGACTAGATTATATGAGCAGTTCTTC. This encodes CASSFSGTRLYEQFF.

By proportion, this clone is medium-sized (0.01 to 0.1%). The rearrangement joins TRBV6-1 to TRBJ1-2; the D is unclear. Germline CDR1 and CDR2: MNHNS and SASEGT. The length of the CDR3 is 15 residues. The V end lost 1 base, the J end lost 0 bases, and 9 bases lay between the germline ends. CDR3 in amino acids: CASSEGGPSNYGYTF. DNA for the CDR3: TGTGCCAGCAGTGAAGGTGGACCCTCTAACTATGGCTACACCTTC.

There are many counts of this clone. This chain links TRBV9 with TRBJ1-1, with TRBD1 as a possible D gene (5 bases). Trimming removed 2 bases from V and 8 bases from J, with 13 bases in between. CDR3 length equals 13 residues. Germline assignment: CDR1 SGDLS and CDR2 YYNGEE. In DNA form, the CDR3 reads TGTGCCAGCAGCGTCTCAGGGCCCTCGGAAGCTTTCTTT. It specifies CASSVSGPSEAFF.

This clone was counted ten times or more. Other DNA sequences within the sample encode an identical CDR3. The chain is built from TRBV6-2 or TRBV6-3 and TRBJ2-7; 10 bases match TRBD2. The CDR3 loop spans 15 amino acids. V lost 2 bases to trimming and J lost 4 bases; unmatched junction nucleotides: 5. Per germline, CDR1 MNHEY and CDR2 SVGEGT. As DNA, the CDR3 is TGTGCCAGCAGTTACGAAGGGACTAGCGCTTACGAGCAGTACTTC. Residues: CASSYEGTSAYEQYF.